These 5 T cell receptor beta chains were all obtained from the same sample, sequenced in a study of cytomegalovirus exposure and HLA in healthy donors. Primers for the PCR totalled 60 Vbeta and 13 Jbeta. Repertoires were generated with immunoSEQ multiplex PCR, while TCRdb's copy carries only in-frame clones and drops some. In the table there are under 70,000 clones, more than 60% of which are singletons. The sample consisted of PBMCs. The receptor source for this set is a male donor in good health and CMV-seropositive.

This sequence joins TRBV27 and TRBJ1-5, with 7 bases matching TRBD1. The CDR3 is made up of 16 amino acids. V lost 5 bases, J lost 7 bases, and 14 bases stayed unmatched. The germline gives CDR1 MNHEY, CDR2 SMNVEV (reference sequence). The CDR3 reads CASSPDREQYDQPQHF. CDR3 coding DNA: TGTGCCAGCAGTCCAGACAGGGAACAATATGACCAGCCCCAGCATTTT.

This chain links TRBV5-1 with TRBJ2-1, with a possible D match to TRBD1 (6 bases). The CDR3 contains 14 residues. Germline V gene sequence: CDR1 SGHRS, CDR2 YFSETQ. The germline V and J ends were trimmed by 4 bases and 6 bases, with 14 bases remaining between them. CDR3 loop: CASSSGQIFNEQFF. The CDR3 DNA reads as TGCGCCAGCAGCAGCGGACAGATCTTCAATGAGCAGTTCTTC.

V and J are TRBV5-4 and TRBJ1-2, with 7 bases lining up with TRBD1. The V and J ends lost 4 bases and 0 bases, in that order; junction bases with no gene match: 3. In germline, CDR1 is SGHNT, CDR2 YYREEE (reference sequence). The CDR3 has 14 amino acids. CDR3 sequence: CASSVQGPNYGYTF. CDR3 DNA: TGTGCCAGCAGCGTACAGGGGCCTAACTATGGCTACACCTTC. The complete variable domain, with remaining parts taken from reference TRBV5-4 and TRBJ1-2, reads ETGVTQSPTHLIKTRGQQVTLRCSSQSGHNTVSWYQQALGQGPQFIFQYYREEENGRGNFPPRFSGLQFPNYSSELNVNALELDDSALYLCASSVQGPNYGYTFGSGTRLTVV.

This clone was observed a few times. J is TRBJ1-2 and V is TRBV28; D is unresolved. The CDR3 has 12 residues. Germline CDR1 reads MDHEN; CDR2 reads SYDVKM. Deletions cut 2 bases from V and 4 bases from J, with 5 bases between. The CDR3 sequence: CASSLSGYGYTF. As DNA, the CDR3 is TGTGCCAGCAGTTTAAGCGGCTATGGCTACACCTTC.

In DNA form, the CDR3 reads TGTGCCAGCAGTTTATCGGGGGGGCAGAACACTGAAGCTTTCTTT. Translation: CASSLSGGQNTEAFF. The chain couples TRBV27 to TRBJ1-1; D may be TRBD1 (6 bases). The length of the CDR3 is 15 residues. CDR1 and CDR2 (germline): MNHEY, SMNVEV (reference sequence). Deletions cut 0 bases from V and 1 base from J, with 9 bases between.